This passage covers 6 T cell receptor beta chains from one sample sequenced in a study of blood T cell repertoires in COVID-19 (dated by TCRdb to about 2020). The receptor library was made with the immunoSEQ multiplex PCR assay. TCRdb took over this immuneACCESS table, retaining in-frame rearrangements with V and J assigned. Such tables are incomplete; in checked studies, under half of the missing clones stem from an unresolved V gene, and the remainder is unexplained. Here the sample has fewer than 500,000 clones; nearly 90% occur a single time. Under 2.5% of the sample goes to the ten largest clones. The sample taken for sequencing was PBMCs or T cells enriched from blood (not recorded which). These TCRs come from a woman between 18 and 29 years old with acute COVID-19.

The V and J genes are TRBV28 and TRBJ1-6; 7 nucleotides agree with TRBD1. The CDR3 sequence is 14 residues long. J gave up 8 bases and V 7 bases, and 8 bases lay outside the gene matches. In germline, CDR1 is MDHEN, CDR2 SYDVKM. The CDR3 sequence: CASIQTGPDSPLHF. Here the CDR3 DNA reads TGTGCCAGCATACAGACAGGGCCTGATTCACCCCTCCACTTT.

This chain uses TRBV19 with TRBJ2-7, with 8 bases lining up with TRBD2. Germline loops: CDR1 LNHDA, CDR2 SQIVND (reference sequence). V lost 2 bases to trimming and J lost 2 bases; unmatched junction nucleotides: 14. This CDR3 comprises 18 residues. The CDR3 DNA is TGTGCCAGTAGTATACTCGTTCGAGCGGGAGTGACAGCCTACGAGCAGTACTTC. Encoded protein: CASSILVRAGVTAYEQYF. Looking up the rest from reference TRBV19 and TRBJ2-7 gives the full variable domain: DGGITQSPKYLFRKEGQNVTLSCEQNLNHDAMYWYRQDPGQGLRLIYYSQIVNDFQKGDIAEGYSVSREKKESFPLTVTSAQKNPTAFYLCASSILVRAGVTAYEQYFGPGTRLTVT.

Here the CDR3 reads CASSASYNEQFF. The CDR3 DNA reads as TGTGCCAGCAGCGCTAGCTACAATGAGCAGTTCTTC. The chain recombines TRBV11-1 with TRBJ2-1; no clear D gene. Germline V lookup: CDR1 SGHAT, CDR2 FQDESV (reference sequence). V was clipped by 5 bases and J by 3 bases, with 5 bases between them. The CDR3 contains 12 residues. The full variable domain, in which reference TRBV11-1 and TRBJ2-1 provide the parts outside the CDR3, is EAEVAQSPRYKITEKSQAVAFWCDPISGHATLYWYRQILGQGPELLVQFQDESVVDDSQLPKDRFSAERLKGVDSTLKIQPAELGDSAMYLCASSASYNEQFFGPGTRLTVL.

The V and J genes are TRBV6-6 and TRBJ1-4; possibly TRBD1 for D (5 bases). Germline CDR1 reads MNHNY; CDR2 reads SVGAGI (reference sequence). V was shortened by 4 bases and J by 7 bases, with 16 bases between the two germline ends. The CDR3 has 15 amino acids. CDR3 residues: CASSSPTDSVEKLFF. CDR3 coding DNA: TGTGCCAGCAGTTCCCCGACAGACTCCGTTGAAAAACTGTTTTTT.

The chain uses TRBV25-1 and TRBJ2-1; 7 bases fit TRBD1. This CDR3 contains 14 residues. Germline lookup yields CDR1 MGHDK and CDR2 SYGVNS. Losses at the gene ends were 10 bases for V and 0 bases for J; bases not matched to a gene: 6. Here the CDR3 DNA reads TGTGCCACTACAGGGGATTACTCCTACAATGAGCAGTTCTTC. Amino acids: CATTGDYSYNEQFF.

CDR3: CASSFGEGTQYF. CDR3 sequence (DNA): TGTGCCAGCAGCTTCGGCGAGGGTACGCAGTATTTT. The genes are TRBV5-6 and TRBJ2-3, with D possibly TRBD2 on 5 matching bases. Trimming pared 2 bases from V and 8 bases from J, leaving 9 bases between. The V gene's germline CDR1 is SGHDT and CDR2 YYEEEE. The CDR3 consists of 12 residues.